What follows are 22 T cell receptor beta chains derived from one specimen sequenced in a study of shared T cell receptors in the human thymus. Using immunoSEQ multiplex PCR, the repertoire was profiled, and TCRdb retains in-frame clones only, with some absent. The sample shows almost 550,000 clones, approximately 78% of them seen only once. This sample was shared with a second study, whose subject was human thymus T cells.

Sequencing was carried out using thymocytes. These receptor sequences come from a boy in the first two years of life with a congenital heart defect.

V usage is TRBV2 and J usage is TRBJ2-2, with D perhaps matching TRBD2 (6 bases). Germline CDR1 is SNHLY and CDR2 is FYNNEI. V lost 3 bases and J 1 base, leaving 12 bases between the germline ends. CDR3 length equals 16 residues. CDR3 region: CASSDRELGNTGELFF. The CDR3 DNA is TGTGCCAGCAGTGACCGGGAGCTGGGGAACACCGGGGAGCTGTTTTTT.

The chain couples TRBV7-3 to TRBJ2-1; 9 bases align to TRBD2. The CDR3 loop spans 15 amino acids. Germline V CDR1 and CDR2: SGHTA, FQGTGA. V was clipped by 4 bases and J by 8 bases; unmatched bases: 9. The CDR3 DNA sequence: TGTGCCAGCAGCTCAGGACTAGCGAGGGGCGATGAGCAGTTCTTC. This translates into CASSSGLARGDEQFF.

This clone turned up a few times. The chain couples TRBV28 to TRBJ2-7, with unresolved D. This CDR3 has 14 amino acids. Trimming stripped 2 bases from V and 0 bases from J, with 8 bases between. Per the germline V gene, CDR1 is MDHEN and CDR2 is SYDVKM. CDR3 in DNA: TGTGCCAGCAGTTTAACCAGAAGCTCCTACGAGCAGTACTTC. This codes for CASSLTRSSYEQYF.

This clone was picked up a small number of times. This chain uses TRBV4-1 with TRBJ2-7; D is unresolved. CDR3 length equals 15 residues. Germline V CDR1 and CDR2: MGHRA, YSYEKL. Trimming removed 5 bases from V and 3 bases from J, with 17 bases in between. Here the CDR3 DNA reads TGCGCCAGCAGCATCAGTACCCACCTTAACTACGAGCAGTACTTC. Translation: CASSISTHLNYEQYF.

There are a few counts of this clone. This chain links TRBV4-3 with TRBJ2-4; no firm D call. Looked up from germline, CDR1 is LGHNA and CDR2 is YSLEER. This CDR3 is built from 15 residues. V was cut by 0 bases and J by 0 bases, with 6 bases left in between. This CDR3 reads CASSQDVLAKNIQYF. DNA for the CDR3: TGCGCCAGCAGCCAAGATGTATTAGCCAAAAACATTCAGTACTTC.

J is TRBJ2-7 and V is TRBV15; 7 bases line up with TRBD2. CDR3 length: 14 amino acids. Germline V lookup: CDR1 LNHNV, CDR2 YYDKDF (reference sequence). The J segment lost 6 bases and the V segment lost 4 bases, leaving 9 bases of the junction unmatched. The CDR3 here is CATSISGGVSEQYF. The CDR3 DNA reads TGTGCCACCAGCATTTCGGGGGGAGTATCCGAGCAGTACTTC.

A note on this clone: An end of the junction does not agree with germline; a read error may underlie this. The chain has TRBV7-7 and TRBJ2-5; the match to TRBD2 covers 10 bases. The CDR3 runs to 15 residues. Germline V gives CDR1 SSHAT, CDR2 FNYEAQ (reference sequence). CDR3 in DNA: TGTGCTAGCAGTCAGAGCGGGAGGGAGGGGGAGACCCAGTACTTC. Amino acids: CASSQSGREGETQYF.

J is TRBJ2-7 and V is TRBV27; D perhaps matches TRBD2 (6 bases). The CDR3 is 14 residues long. CDR1 and CDR2 (germline): MNHEY, SMNVEV (reference sequence). The germline V and J ends were trimmed by 2 bases and 7 bases, with 15 bases remaining between them. DNA of the CDR3: TGTGCCAGCAGTTTACCTCCTCCGGCGGGAGAGCAGTACTTC. It encodes CASSLPPPAGEQYF.

This chain links TRBV5-1 with TRBJ2-7; TRBD1 aligns across 9 bases. CDR1 and CDR2 from the germline V gene are SGHRS and YFSETQ. The CDR3 consists of 18 residues. The V and J ends lost 4 bases and 3 bases, in that order; junction bases with no gene match: 17. The CDR3 DNA reads TGCGCCAGCAGCCCGACAGGGGGGGTCCTCGGGGATTTCTACGAGCAGTACTTC. Translating gives CASSPTGGVLGDFYEQYF. Full variable domain (remainder filled in from reference TRBV5-1 and TRBJ2-7): KAGVTQTPRYLIKTRGQQVTLSCSPISGHRSVSWYQQTPGQGLQFLFEYFSETQRNKGNFPGRFSGRQFSNSRSEMNVSTLELGDSALYLCASSPTGGVLGDFYEQYFGPGTRLTVT.

DNA of the CDR3: TGCGCCAGCAGCGGGGGACTAGCGGCCTACAATGAGCAGTTCTTC. Translated: CASSGGLAAYNEQFF. The chain employs TRBV5-1 and TRBJ2-1; 11 nucleotides line up with TRBD2. V shed 4 bases, J shed 2 bases, and the junction held 2 bases outside the gene matches. Germline V gene data show CDR1 as SGHRS and CDR2 as YFSETQ. CDR3 length: 15 amino acids.

The chain recombines TRBV10-2 with TRBJ2-7, with 7 positions matching TRBD1. CDR3 size: 14 residues. The V gene end was trimmed by 7 bases and the J gene end by 6 bases; junction bases not matched to a gene: 12. In germline, CDR1 is WSHSY, CDR2 SAAADI. The CDR3 spells CASTWDSNSGEQYF. CDR3 DNA: TGCGCCAGCACCTGGGACAGCAATTCGGGCGAGCAGTACTTC.

The chain is built from TRBV28 and TRBJ2-7, with D tentatively TRBD1 (5 bases). The germline V gene has CDR1 MDHEN and CDR2 SYDVKM. The V gene lost 3 bases and the J gene lost 0 bases, with 12 bases spanning the gap. The CDR3 covers 15 residues. This CDR3 reads CASSLVPTDSYEQYF. The CDR3 coding sequence is TGTGCCAGCAGTTTGGTACCGACAGACTCCTACGAGCAGTACTTC.

The genes are TRBV27 and TRBJ2-5; unclear D gene. V was trimmed by 4 bases and J by 3 bases, leaving 12 bases between them. Looked up from germline, CDR1 is MNHEY and CDR2 is SMNVEV (reference sequence). The CDR3 consists of 14 residues. DNA for the CDR3: TGTGCCAGCAGTTCTGCCATCGGAGAAGAGACCCAGTACTTC. Amino acid sequence: CASSSAIGEETQYF.

The genes are TRBV28 and TRBJ2-7, with TRBD1 as a possible D gene (6 bases). Germline V lookup: CDR1 MDHEN, CDR2 SYDVKM. Trimming removed 6 bases from V and 0 bases from J, with 18 bases in between. This CDR3 is built from 16 residues. The CDR3 protein is CASRAPTGSTSYEQYF. The CDR3 DNA follows: TGTGCCAGCAGGGCCCCTACAGGGTCTACCTCCTACGAGCAGTACTTC.

The CDR3 loop is CASSVDAVTDTQYF. The DNA of the CDR3 is TGTGCCAGCAGCGTAGATGCAGTTACAGATACGCAGTATTTT. The rearrangement joins TRBV9 to TRBJ2-3; no firm D call. The CDR3 has 14 residues. Germline V gene sequence: CDR1 SGDLS, CDR2 YYNGEE. Trimming cost V 0 bases and J 3 bases, with 8 bases left between them.

The chain carries TRBV15 and TRBJ1-1; 8 bases fit TRBD1. Germline V gene data show CDR1 as LNHNV and CDR2 as YYDKDF (reference sequence). The CDR3 totals 18 residues. The V and J ends lost 1 base and 0 bases, in that order; junction bases with no gene match: 10. The CDR3 sequence is CATSRGDSGTGMNTEAFF. The CDR3 DNA reads TGTGCCACCAGCAGAGGGGACTCCGGGACAGGCATGAACACTGAAGCTTTCTTT. Using reference TRBV15 and TRBJ1-1 for the parts outside the CDR3, the full variable domain is DAMVIQNPRYQVTQFGKPVTLSCSQTLNHNVMYWYQQKSSQAPKLLFHYYDKDFNNEADTPDNFQSRRPNTSFCFLDIRSPGLGDTAMYLCATSRGDSGTGMNTEAFFGQGTRLTVV.

V is TRBV6-1 and J is TRBJ2-3; the D gene is possibly TRBD2 (5 bases). There are 14 residues in the CDR3. CDR1 and CDR2 (germline): MNHNS, SASEGT. V lost 5 bases and J 6 bases, leaving 15 bases between the germline ends. For the CDR3, the DNA is TGTGCCAGCAGTCGACGGGGTCTCCTGGATACGCAGTATTTT. It is translated as CASSRRGLLDTQYF.

The chain combines TRBV4-3 with TRBJ2-3, with D possibly TRBD2 on 6 matching bases. The CDR3 length is 18 residues. The germline CDR1 and CDR2 sequences are LGHNA and YSLEER. Trimming took off 1 base at V and 1 base at J, with 18 bases between the two ends. The CDR3 reads CASSQVASSGDRTDTQYF. Written as DNA, the CDR3 is TGCGCCAGCAGCCAAGTGGCTTCATCGGGGGATCGCACAGATACGCAGTATTTT.

This chain joins TRBV11-2 and TRBJ2-1; 7 bases are a match to TRBD2. Germline trimming cut 2 bases from V and 1 base from J; bases unmatched to any gene: 5. The CDR3 runs 16 residues. CDR1 and CDR2 from the germline V gene are SGHAT and FQNNGV. CDR3 region: CASSLSWGGSYNEQFF. As DNA, the CDR3 is TGTGCCAGCAGCTTATCTTGGGGGGGGTCCTACAATGAGCAGTTCTTC. The full variable domain, completed using reference TRBV11-2 and TRBJ2-1, is EAGVAQSPRYKIIEKRQSVAFWCNPISGHATLYWYQQILGQGPKLLIQFQNNGVVDDSQLPKDRFSAERLKGVDSTLKIQPAKLEDSAVYLCASSLSWGGSYNEQFFGPGTRLTVL.

The V call is TRBV5-1, the J call TRBJ2-1, with TRBD2 matching 15 bases. The CDR3 spans 17 residues. V shed 0 bases, J shed 9 bases, and the junction held 7 bases outside the gene matches. Germline lookup yields CDR1 SGHRS and CDR2 YFSETQ. CDR3 nucleotides: TGCGCCAGCAGCTTGGGATGGACTAGCGGGAGGGTTAGTGAGCAGTTCTTC. This encodes CASSLGWTSGRVSEQFF.

The chain recombines TRBV7-9 with TRBJ1-5; D may be TRBD1 (6 bases). The germline V gene has CDR1 SEHNR and CDR2 FQNEAQ (reference sequence). The CDR3 extends over 18 amino acids. V was clipped by 4 bases and J by 2 bases, with 21 bases between them. The CDR3, as DNA: TGTGCCAGCAGCTCCACTACCCACACAGGGAACGGCAATCAGCCCCAGCATTTT. Protein sequence: CASSSTTHTGNGNQPQHF. Filled out from reference TRBV7-9 and TRBJ1-5, the complete variable domain reads DTGVSQNPRHKITKRGQNVTFRCDPISEHNRLYWYRQTLGQGPEFLTYFQNEAQLEKSRLLSDRFSAERPKGSFSTLEIQRTEQGDSAMYLCASSSTTHTGNGNQPQHFGDGTRLSIL.

V usage is TRBV5-6 and J usage is TRBJ2-2; a possible D gene is TRBD2 (5 bases). V was pared by 3 bases and J by 5 bases, with 17 bases between. Germline CDR1 is SGHDT and CDR2 is YYEEEE. CDR3 size: 16 residues. The CDR3 reads CASSYRGLSQTGELFF. The CDR3 bases are TGTGCCAGCAGCTACCGAGGACTTAGTCAGACCGGGGAGCTGTTTTTT.